The rows below give T cell receptor beta chains drawn from one sample of a study of T-cell reconstitution after alpha-beta-depleted transplantation in children. TCRdb processed the PCR reads anew with MiXCR; each CDR3 protein has one entry. The table shows about a million distinct CDR3 sequences, with about 31% occurring only once. The material sequenced was PBMCs, mostly from graft donor cells, taken 360 days after TCRalphabeta/CD19-depleted stem cell transplant. Every receptor here comes from a boy under two years old who had a stem cell transplant for SCID, so the T cells may come from the graft donor. Both conserved end residues are part of each CDR3. The D gene is left open where the match is weak. Clone sizes are given selectively: once, few, many, or a class where the clone is expanded.

v_call	d_call	j_call	clone_size	cdr3_nt	cdr3_aa
TRBV10-3	TRBD2	TRBJ2-1	NA	TGTGCCATCAGTTCCGGGACTAGCGGGGGGCAAGATGAGCAGTTCTTC	CAISSGTSGGQDEQFF
TRBV12-3/TRBV12-4	TRBD1	TRBJ1-1	NA	TGTTCCAGCAGTGCCGACTTTGACAGGGAAACTGAAGCTTTCTTT	CSSSADFDRETEAFF
TRBV5-1	NA	TRBJ1-1	NA	TGCGCCAGCAGCGTGACAGTTATGAACACTGAAGCTTTCTTT	CASSVTVMNTEAFF
TRBV7-9	NA	TRBJ1-1	few	TGTGCCAGCAGCTTAGTTGAATTCAGGGAGGACACTGAAGCTTTCTTT	CASSLVEFREDTEAFF
TRBV4-1	TRBD1	TRBJ1-3	few	TGCGCCAGCAGCCAAGGGGGACAGGTGATTTCGCCTGGAAACACCATATATTTT	CASSQGGQVISPGNTIYF
TRBV6-4	TRBD2	TRBJ2-3	NA	TGTGCCAGCCGCAACCTTGGACAAGACGTACTAGCGGGGTTCACAGATACGCAGTATTTT	CASRNLGQDVLAGFTDTQYF
TRBV7-8	NA	TRBJ2-7	many	TGTGCCAGCTCGGCCAGTTCCTACGAGCAGTACTTC	CASSASSYEQYF
TRBV7-3	TRBD2	TRBJ2-1	NA	TGTGCCAGCAGCTTAAGTTCTAGCGGGTACAATGAGCAGTTCTTC	CASSLSSSGYNEQFF
TRBV18	TRBD2	TRBJ2-1	many	TGTGCCAGCAGCCCCTCCGGGGGGGACTATAATGAGCAGTTCTTC	CASSPSGGDYNEQFF
TRBV28	NA	TRBJ2-1	NA	TGTGCCAGCAGTGACCCACGGTCTTTCTACAATGAGCAGTTCTTC	CASSDPRSFYNEQFF
TRBV28	TRBD1	TRBJ1-2	NA	TGTGCCAGCAGTTCCGGGACAGGGGGACCTTGGAGCTACACCTTC	CASSSGTGGPWSYTF
TRBV7-2	NA	TRBJ1-6	NA	TGTGCCAGCAGCTTAGCCCCGACAGGCTCCCTCCACTTT	CASSLAPTGSLHF
TRBV20-1	NA	TRBJ2-2	NA	TGCAGTGCTAGAGCCCCGGGTTTAACCGGGGAGCTGTTTTTT	CSARAPGLTGELFF
TRBV5-1	TRBD2	TRBJ2-1	NA	TGCGCCAGCAGCTTGGGGGGCGCCTTAGGGACTAGCGGGGCCAATGAGCAGTTCTTC	CASSLGGALGTSGANEQFF
TRBV28	NA	TRBJ1-5	NA	TGTGCCAGCAGTTTAGTCGAGGGGCCCCAGCATTTT	CASSLVEGPQHF
TRBV2	NA	TRBJ2-7	few	TGTGCCAGCACTGGCGGATCCTACGAGCAGTACTTC	CASTGGSYEQYF
TRBV29-1	TRBD1	TRBJ2-7	few	TGCAGCGTTACAAAGGGGGCTGGCGAGCAGTACTTC	CSVTKGAGEQYF
TRBV12-3/TRBV12-4	NA	TRBJ1-3	NA	TGTGCCAGCAGTTCTCAGGGGTCTGGAAACACCATATATTTT	CASSSQGSGNTIYF
TRBV20-1	NA	TRBJ2-3	NA	TGCAGTGCTATTACTAGTGGAGGTTGGACAGATACGCAGTATTTT	CSAITSGGWTDTQYF
TRBV18	NA	TRBJ2-1	NA	TGTGCCAGCTCACTACCGGGACACTCGGTTCATGAGCAGTTCTTC	CASSLPGHSVHEQFF
TRBV12-3/TRBV12-4	NA	TRBJ2-5	NA	TGTGCCAGCAGTTTCTCGCGGACCCAAGAGACCCAGTACTTC	CASSFSRTQETQYF
TRBV5-6	NA	TRBJ2-1	NA	TGTGCCAGCAGATCCGTGCCGGGACACCGAAACTACAATGAGCAGTTCTTC	CASRSVPGHRNYNEQFF